The present T cell receptor beta chain was sequenced within a study of response to subunit inactivated influenza vaccine. Study results and limitations: The authors offered the suggestion that each seasonal influenza vaccination recruits few new T cells.

Concerning this clonotype itself: Its target is unknown.

The length of the CDR3 is 15 residues. V was cut by 0 bases and J by 4 bases, with 10 bases left in between. The germline CDR1 and CDR2 sequences are LGHNA and YNFKEQ. TCRdb re-derived calls from the RT-PCR reads in MiXCR, one entry per CDR3 protein. This sample has roughly 570,000 distinct CDR3 sequences, with around 15% found just once. The source of this sequence is a man aged 45 to 65 who received an inactivated influenza vaccine. The sequencing here drew on PBMCs from blood, taken 12 days after vaccination. The chain links TRBV4-2 to TRBJ2-1; no definite D call. This CDR3 reads CASSQEPARYNEQFF. CDR3 bases: TGTGCCAGCAGCCAAGAGCCCGCACGGTACAATGAGCAGTTCTTC.